This TCR beta chain is drawn from a study of CXCR3-negative and CXCR3-positive naive CD8 T cells. Points from the study as a whole: TRB CDR3s were more hydrophobic in CXCR3-positive than in CXCR3-negative naive cells.

As concerns this clonotype: Its antigen is not known.

CDR1 is SEHNR and CDR2 is FQNEAQ in the germline V gene (reference sequence). This CDR3 is 18 amino acids long. 5' RACE that incorporated UMI labels was used to prepare the TRB cDNA libraries. TCRdb processed the 5' RACE reads again and assigns one entry to each CDR3 protein, with no DNA. This listing includes 150,000 or so distinct CDR3 sequences. The chain combines TRBV7-9 with TRBJ2-2; the D gene TCRdb calls, TRBD2, cannot be checked with no DNA. The sequenced sample consisted of naive CXCR3+ CD8+ T cells from blood. Documented subset: CD45RO-CCR7+CD27+CD95- naive CD8+ T cells expressing CXCR3 (TNR3+). The TCR comes from a human donor in good health. Some clones in this sample may be carry-over from other donors' samples. CDR3 sequence: CASSHPGTSGGNTGELFF.